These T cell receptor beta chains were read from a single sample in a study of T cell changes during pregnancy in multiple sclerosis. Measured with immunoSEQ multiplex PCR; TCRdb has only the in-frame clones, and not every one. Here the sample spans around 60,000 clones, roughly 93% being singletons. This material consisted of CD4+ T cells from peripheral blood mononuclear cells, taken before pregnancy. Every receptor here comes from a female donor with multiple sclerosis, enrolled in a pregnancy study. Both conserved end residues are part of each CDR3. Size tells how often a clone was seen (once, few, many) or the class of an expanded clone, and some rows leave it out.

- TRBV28 CASRDRGLNTEAFF
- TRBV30 CAWSPMGRVEQYF
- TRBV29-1 CSVAGQGYFHEQYF
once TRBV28 CASSPGVQPQHF
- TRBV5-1 CASSLGDAYYEQYF
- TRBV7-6 CASSPLGDYEQYF
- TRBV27 CASSLSLLSNQPQHF
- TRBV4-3 CASSQPRFPHTYEQYF
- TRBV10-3 CAISRLERGSYEQYF
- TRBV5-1 CASSLSGLGRNTIYF
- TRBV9 CASSVSGRGPEQYF
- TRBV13 CASSPAGTSGDTQYF
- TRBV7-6 CASSKDRLSEAFF
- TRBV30 CAWTVFKGVPSNTGELFF
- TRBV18 CASSPAPGRNTEAFF
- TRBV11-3 CASSFARGNTEAFF
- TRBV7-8 CASRRQGYEQYF
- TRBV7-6 CASSSGLAGVPGTSEQYF
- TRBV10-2 CASSSRGTGDGYTF
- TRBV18 CASSDDRVDEKLFF
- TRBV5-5 CASSPDTNYGYTF
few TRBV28 CASKTGSTEAFF